This TCR beta chain comes out of a study of radiation and T cells in renal cell carcinoma. For the study at large: Nephrectomy followed 15 Gy stereotactic body radiation by 4 weeks.

Findings of the study overall: Without pretreatment biopsies, baseline tumor clonotype presence was undetermined. In blood, top tumor clones expanded by 2 weeks, shrinking by 4.

On this clone itself: The target antigen is unknown.

Time point given: blood 2 weeks post-SBRT. Treatment given: 15 Gy SBRT to primary tumor, nephrectomy 4 weeks later. The tumor was a clear cell renal cell carcinoma. Germline CDR1 and CDR2: MDHEN and SYDVKM. Trimming removed 5 bases from V and 5 bases from J, with 12 bases in between. The CDR3 contains 13 residues. The method was immunoSEQ multiplex PCR; TCRdb's version includes in-frame clones alone and lacks a portion of them. The sample yields more than 150,000 clones, about nine tenths seen once. This TCR came from a woman in her 50s with renal cell carcinoma. This sequence joins TRBV28 and TRBJ1-2; D is ambiguous. This sample comprised blood, obtained from a patient whose treatment included radiotherapy and nephrectomy. The CDR3 loop is CASSPPALYGYTF. DNA of the CDR3: TGTGCCAGCAGTCCCCCGGCCCTATATGGCTACACCTTC.